This T cell receptor (beta chain) was sequenced for a study of T cells after yellow fever vaccination. General study findings and limits: Weaker, the secondary response peaked sooner, at day 5 versus 15.

The V gene's germline CDR1 is SEHNR and CDR2 FQNEAQ (reference sequence). The CDR3 length is 14 residues. With 0 bases removed from V and 4 bases from J, the gap between germline ends came to 9 bases. This clonotype was seen a few times. As yet, its antigen is unknown. Via MiXCR, TCRdb re-called the 5' RACE reads, giving one row per CDR3 protein. This table has about 340,000 distinct CDR3 sequences, more than 8.5% appearing once. Sequencing used PBMCs, obtained on the day of the first yellow fever vaccination. This clonotype was sampled from a man younger than 30 who received the YFV17D yellow fever vaccine. The chain combines TRBV7-9 with TRBJ1-1, with D unresolved. CDR3 loop: CASSLAASSTEAFF. The CDR3 DNA is TGTGCCAGCAGCTTAGCGGCGTCCAGCACTGAAGCTTTCTTT.